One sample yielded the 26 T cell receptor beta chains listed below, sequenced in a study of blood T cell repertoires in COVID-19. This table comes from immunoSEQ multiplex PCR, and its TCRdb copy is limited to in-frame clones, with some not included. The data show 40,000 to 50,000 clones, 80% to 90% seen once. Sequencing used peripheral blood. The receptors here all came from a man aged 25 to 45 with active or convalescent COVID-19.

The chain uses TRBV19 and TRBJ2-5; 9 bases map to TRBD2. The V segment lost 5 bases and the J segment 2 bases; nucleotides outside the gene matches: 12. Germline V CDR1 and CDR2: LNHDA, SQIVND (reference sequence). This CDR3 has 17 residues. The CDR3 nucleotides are TGTGCCAGTAGTCTCCTGACTAGCGGACGGGGGCAAGAGACCCAGTACTTC. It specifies CASSLLTSGRGQETQYF.

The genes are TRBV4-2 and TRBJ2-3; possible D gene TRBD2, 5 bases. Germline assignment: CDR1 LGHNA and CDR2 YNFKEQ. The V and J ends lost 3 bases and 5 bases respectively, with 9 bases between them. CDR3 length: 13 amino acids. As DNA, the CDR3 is TGTGCCAGCAGCCACGTGGGAGAAGATACGCAGTATTTT. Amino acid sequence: CASSHVGEDTQYF.

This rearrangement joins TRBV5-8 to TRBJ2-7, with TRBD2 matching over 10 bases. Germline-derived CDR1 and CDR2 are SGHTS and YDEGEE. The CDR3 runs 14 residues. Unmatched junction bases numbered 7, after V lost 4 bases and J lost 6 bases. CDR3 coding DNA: TGTGCCAGCAGCGGGGGACTAGCGATTGCCGAGCAGTACGTC. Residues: CASSGGLAIAEQYV.

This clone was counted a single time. The CDR3 coding sequence is TGTGCCAGCAGTCCGGACAGGGGGCTACAAACTGAAGCTTTCTTT. Its translation is CASSPDRGLQTEAFF. The rearrangement joins TRBV27 to TRBJ1-1, with TRBD1 matching over 11 bases. Germline V gives CDR1 MNHEY, CDR2 SMNVEV (reference sequence). The length of the CDR3 is 15 residues. Trimming removed 5 bases from V and 5 bases from J; junction bases left unmatched: 7.

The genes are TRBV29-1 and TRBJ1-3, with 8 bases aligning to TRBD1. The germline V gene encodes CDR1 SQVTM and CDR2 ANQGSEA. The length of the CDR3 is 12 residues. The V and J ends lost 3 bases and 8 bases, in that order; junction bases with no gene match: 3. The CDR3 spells CSVDRGRDTIYF. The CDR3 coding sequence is TGCAGCGTTGACAGGGGGCGAGACACCATATATTTT.

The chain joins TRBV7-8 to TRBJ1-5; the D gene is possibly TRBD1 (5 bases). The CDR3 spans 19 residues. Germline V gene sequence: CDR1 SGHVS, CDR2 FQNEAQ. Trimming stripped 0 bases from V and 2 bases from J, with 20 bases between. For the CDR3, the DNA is TGTGCCAGCAGCTTAGCGCAAGTTCGGGGGATTAACGGCAATCAGCCCCAGCATTTT. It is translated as CASSLAQVRGINGNQPQHF. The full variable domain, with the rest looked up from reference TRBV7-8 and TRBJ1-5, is GAGVSQSPRYKVAKRGQDVALRCDPISGHVSLFWYQQALGQGPEFLTYFQNEAQLDKSGLPSDRFFAERPEGSVSTLKIQRTQQEDSAVYLCASSLAQVRGINGNQPQHFGDGTRLSIL.

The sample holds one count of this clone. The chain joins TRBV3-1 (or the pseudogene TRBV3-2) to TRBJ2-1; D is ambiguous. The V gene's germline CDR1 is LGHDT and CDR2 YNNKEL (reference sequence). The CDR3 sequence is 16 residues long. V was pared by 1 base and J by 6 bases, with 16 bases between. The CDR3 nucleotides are TGTGCCAGCAGCCAAGTAACCCTTGGAGCTCGCAATGAGCAGTTCTTC. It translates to CASSQVTLGARNEQFF.

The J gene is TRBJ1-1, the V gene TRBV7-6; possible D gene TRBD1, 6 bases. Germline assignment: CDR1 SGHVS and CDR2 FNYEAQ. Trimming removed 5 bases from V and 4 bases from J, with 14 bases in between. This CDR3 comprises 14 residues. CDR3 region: CASSLQGKGTEAFF. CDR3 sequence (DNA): TGTGCCAGCAGCCTACAGGGAAAGGGCACTGAAGCTTTCTTT.

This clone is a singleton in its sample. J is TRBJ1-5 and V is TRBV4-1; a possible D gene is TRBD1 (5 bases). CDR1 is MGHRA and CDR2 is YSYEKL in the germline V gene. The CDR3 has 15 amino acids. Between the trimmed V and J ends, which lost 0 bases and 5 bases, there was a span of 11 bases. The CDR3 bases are TGCGCCAGCAGCCAAGATCCCAGGGAAGATCAGCCCCAGCATTTT. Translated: CASSQDPREDQPQHF.

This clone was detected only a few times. CDR3 in DNA: TGTGCCAGCAGCCAAAATACGGGGTTAGGGTCACCCCTCCACTTT. This translates into CASSQNTGLGSPLHF. The rearrangement links TRBV4-2 to TRBJ1-6; D not resolved. CDR3 size: 15 residues. Trimming left V 2 bases short and J 10 bases short, with 15 bases between. Germline CDR1 is LGHNA and CDR2 is YNFKEQ.

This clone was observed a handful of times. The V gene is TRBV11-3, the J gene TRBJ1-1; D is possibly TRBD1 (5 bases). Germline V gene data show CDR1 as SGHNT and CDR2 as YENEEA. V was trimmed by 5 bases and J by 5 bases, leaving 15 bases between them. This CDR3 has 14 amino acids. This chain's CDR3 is CASSPDPGGTEAFF. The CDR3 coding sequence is TGTGCCAGCAGCCCGGACCCCGGGGGGACTGAAGCTTTCTTT.

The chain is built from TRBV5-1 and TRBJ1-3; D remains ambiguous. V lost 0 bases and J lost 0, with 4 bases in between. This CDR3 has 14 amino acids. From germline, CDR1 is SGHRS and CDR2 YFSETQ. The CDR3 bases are TGCGCCAGCAGCTTGGGACTCTCTGGAAACACCATATATTTT. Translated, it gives CASSLGLSGNTIYF.

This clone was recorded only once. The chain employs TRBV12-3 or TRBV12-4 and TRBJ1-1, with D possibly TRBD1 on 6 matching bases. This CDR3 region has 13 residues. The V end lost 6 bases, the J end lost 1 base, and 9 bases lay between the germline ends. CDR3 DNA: TGTGCCAGCAGGCAGGGGCGGAACACTGAAGCTTTCTTT. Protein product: CASRQGRNTEAFF.

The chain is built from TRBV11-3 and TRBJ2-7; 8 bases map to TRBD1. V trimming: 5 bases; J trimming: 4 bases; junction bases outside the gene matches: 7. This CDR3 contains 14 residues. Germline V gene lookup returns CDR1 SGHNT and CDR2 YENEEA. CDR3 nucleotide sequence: TGTGCCAGCAGCCAGTCGCAGGGGGCGTACGAGCAGTACGTC. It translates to CASSQSQGAYEQYV.

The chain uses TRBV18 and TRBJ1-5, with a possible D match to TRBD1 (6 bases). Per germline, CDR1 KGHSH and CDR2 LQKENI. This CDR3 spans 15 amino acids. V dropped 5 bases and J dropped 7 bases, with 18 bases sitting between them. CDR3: CASSEIGQQGQPQHF. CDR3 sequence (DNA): TGTGCCAGCTCAGAGATAGGACAGCAAGGCCAGCCCCAGCATTTT.

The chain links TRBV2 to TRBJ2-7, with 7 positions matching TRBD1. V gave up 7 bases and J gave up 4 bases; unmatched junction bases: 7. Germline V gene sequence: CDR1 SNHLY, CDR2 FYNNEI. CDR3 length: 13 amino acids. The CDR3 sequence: CASTDREMYEQYF. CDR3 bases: TGTGCCAGCACCGACAGGGAAATGTACGAGCAGTACTTC.

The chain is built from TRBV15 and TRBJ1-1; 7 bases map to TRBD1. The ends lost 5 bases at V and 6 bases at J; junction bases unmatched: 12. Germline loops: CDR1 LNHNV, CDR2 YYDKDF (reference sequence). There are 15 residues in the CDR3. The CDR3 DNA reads TGTGCCACCAGCGGACGATCCGGGACAGAGTCTGAAGCTTTCTTT. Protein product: CATSGRSGTESEAFF.

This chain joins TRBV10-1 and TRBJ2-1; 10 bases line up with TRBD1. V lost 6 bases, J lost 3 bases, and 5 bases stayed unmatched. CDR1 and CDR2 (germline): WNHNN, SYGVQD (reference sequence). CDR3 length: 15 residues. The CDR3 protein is CASSGTGAYYNEQFF. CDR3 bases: TGCGCCAGCAGCGGGACAGGGGCCTACTACAATGAGCAGTTCTTC.

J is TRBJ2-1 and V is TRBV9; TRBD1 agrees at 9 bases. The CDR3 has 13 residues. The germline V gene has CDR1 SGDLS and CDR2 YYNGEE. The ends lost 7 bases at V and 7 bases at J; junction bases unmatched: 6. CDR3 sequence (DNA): TGTGCCAGCGGGACAGGGTCGATAAATGAGCAGTTCTTC. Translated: CASGTGSINEQFF.

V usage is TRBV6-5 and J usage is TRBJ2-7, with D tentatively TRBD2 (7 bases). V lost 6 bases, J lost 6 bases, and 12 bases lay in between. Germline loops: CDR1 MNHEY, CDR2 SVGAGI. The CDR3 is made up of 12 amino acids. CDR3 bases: TGTGCCAGCAGCCGAGGGGGGGTCGAGCAGTACGTC. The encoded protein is CASSRGGVEQYV.

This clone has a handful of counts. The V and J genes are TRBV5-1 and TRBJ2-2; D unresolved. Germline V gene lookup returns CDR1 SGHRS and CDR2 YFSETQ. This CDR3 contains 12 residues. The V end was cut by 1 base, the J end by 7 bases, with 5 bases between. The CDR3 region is CASSLLNGELFF. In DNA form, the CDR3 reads TGCGCCAGCAGCTTGCTAAACGGGGAGCTGTTTTTT.

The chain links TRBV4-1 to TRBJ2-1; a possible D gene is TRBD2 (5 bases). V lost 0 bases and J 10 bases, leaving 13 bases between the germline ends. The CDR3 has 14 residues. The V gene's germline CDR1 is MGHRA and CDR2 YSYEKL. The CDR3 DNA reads TGCGCCAGCAGCCAAGATCCTCTAGCACACGAGCAGTTCTTC. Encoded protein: CASSQDPLAHEQFF.

The CDR3 DNA reads as TGCGCCAGCAGCTTGGAGGGACAGGGGCTCTACGAGCAGTACTTC. Protein sequence: CASSLEGQGLYEQYF. This rearrangement joins TRBV5-1 to TRBJ2-7, with 10 bases identical to TRBD1. The V gene end was trimmed by 0 bases and the J gene end by 3 bases; junction bases not matched to a gene: 3. This CDR3 is built from 15 residues. The V gene's germline CDR1 is SGHRS and CDR2 YFSETQ.

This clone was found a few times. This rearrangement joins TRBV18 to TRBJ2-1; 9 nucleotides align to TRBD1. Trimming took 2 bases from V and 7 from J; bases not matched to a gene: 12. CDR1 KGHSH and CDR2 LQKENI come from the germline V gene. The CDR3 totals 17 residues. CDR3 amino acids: CASSPTGGLASQNEQFF. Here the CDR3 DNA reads TGTGCCAGCTCACCAACAGGGGGCTTGGCTAGCCAGAATGAGCAGTTCTTC. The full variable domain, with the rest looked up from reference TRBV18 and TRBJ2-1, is NAGVMQNPRHLVRRRGQEARLRCSPMKGHSHVYWYRQLPEEGLKFMVYLQKENIIDESGMPKERFSAEFPKEGPSILRIQQVVRGDSAAYFCASSPTGGLASQNEQFFGPGTRLTVL.

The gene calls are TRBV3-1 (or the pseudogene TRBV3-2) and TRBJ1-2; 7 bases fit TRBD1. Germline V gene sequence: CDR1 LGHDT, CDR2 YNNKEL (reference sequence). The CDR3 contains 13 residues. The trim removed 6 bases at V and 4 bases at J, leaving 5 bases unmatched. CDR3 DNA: TGTGCCAGCAGACCCGGGACAGCCTATGGCTACACCTTC. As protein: CASRPGTAYGYTF.

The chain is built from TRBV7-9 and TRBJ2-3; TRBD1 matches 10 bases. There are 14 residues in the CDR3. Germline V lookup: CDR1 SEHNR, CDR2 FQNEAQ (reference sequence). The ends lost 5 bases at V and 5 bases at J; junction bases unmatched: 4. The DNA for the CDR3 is TGTGCCAGCAGCCTCGGACAGGGGGAAGATACGCAGTATTTT. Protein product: CASSLGQGEDTQYF.